The 9 T cell receptor beta chains in this list originate from one sample, sequenced in a study of graft-versus-host responses after intestinal transplantation. What these receptors recognize is not known. The repertoire was sequenced with immunoSEQ multiplex PCR; TCRdb's copy has only in-frame clones and lacks some. The data hold about 80,000 clones, with approximately 88% observed a single time. The sequences come from unstimulated CD4+ T cells sorted from spleen or lymph node cells, collected before intestinal transplant. The origin of the receptors is a human donor who received an intestinal transplant.

The rearrangement links TRBV29-1 to TRBJ1-5, with 8 bases lining up with TRBD1. Germline V CDR1 and CDR2: SQVTM, ANQGSEA. Trimming cost V 1 base and J 0 bases; bases outside gene matches: 2. The CDR3 is 15 amino acids. The CDR3 protein is CSVEGGQDSNQPQHF. The CDR3 nucleotides read TGCAGCGTTGAAGGGGGACAGGATAGCAATCAGCCCCAGCATTTT.

This sequence joins TRBV11-2 and TRBJ2-3; maybe TRBD1 (6 bases). The V end was cut by 5 bases, the J end by 4 bases, with 13 bases between. The CDR3 contains 14 residues. Germline CDR1 is SGHAT and CDR2 is FQNNGV. CDR3 protein: CASSPQQGADTQYF. The CDR3 nucleotides are TGTGCCAGCAGCCCACAACAGGGTGCAGATACGCAGTATTTT. The full variable domain, with the rest looked up from reference TRBV11-2 and TRBJ2-3, is EAGVAQSPRYKIIEKRQSVAFWCNPISGHATLYWYQQILGQGPKLLIQFQNNGVVDDSQLPKDRFSAERLKGVDSTLKIQPAKLEDSAVYLCASSPQQGADTQYFGPGTRLTVL.

The V call is TRBV9, the J call TRBJ2-3; 9 bases match TRBD1. CDR1 is SGDLS, CDR2 YYNGEE, per germline. CDR3 length: 14 residues. The trim removed 4 bases at V and 6 bases at J, leaving 6 bases unmatched. The CDR3, as DNA: TGTGCCAGCAGCCCGGACAGGGGAAGGGATACGCAGTATTTT. It is translated as CASSPDRGRDTQYF.

J is TRBJ2-7 and V is TRBV5-6, with D perhaps matching TRBD1 (5 bases). The V gene lost 1 base and the J gene lost 6 bases, with 8 bases spanning the gap. The CDR3 extends over 12 amino acids. CDR1 and CDR2 (germline): SGHDT, YYEEEE. The CDR3 DNA is TGTGCCAGCAGCTTGTTGGGGCGCGAGCAGTACTTC. This gives the protein CASSLLGREQYF. The complete variable domain, with remaining parts taken from reference TRBV5-6 and TRBJ2-7, reads DAGVTQSPTHLIKTRGQQVTLRCSPKSGHDTVSWYQQALGQGPQFIFQYYEEEERQRGNFPDRFSGHQFPNYSSELNVNALLLGDSALYLCASSLLGREQYFGPGTRLTVT.

V and J are TRBV2 and TRBJ2-5; D is uncertain. Germline V gene lookup returns CDR1 SNHLY and CDR2 FYNNEI. The CDR3 is 11 amino acids. Trimming took off 6 bases at V and 6 bases at J, with 8 bases between the two ends. The CDR3 loop reads CASSGAKTQYF. CDR3 DNA: TGTGCCAGCAGCGGTGCGAAGACCCAGTACTTC.

J is TRBJ1-2 and V is TRBV5-4; 9 bases align to TRBD1. Germline lookup yields CDR1 SGHNT and CDR2 YYREEE (reference sequence). The V segment lost 4 bases and the J segment 8 bases; nucleotides outside the gene matches: 6. The CDR3 covers 13 residues. This chain's CDR3 is CASSLQGAQGYTF. CDR3 nucleotide sequence: TGTGCCAGCAGCCTACAGGGGGCGCAGGGCTACACCTTC.

This chain's CDR3 is CASSLGTSRVGELFF. The DNA of the CDR3 is TGTGCCAGCAGCTTGGGCACTAGCCGAGTCGGGGAGCTGTTTTTT. The chain combines TRBV5-6 with TRBJ2-2, with a tentative D call TRBD2 (6 bases). V was clipped by 0 bases and J by 7 bases, with 13 bases between them. The germline CDR1 and CDR2 sequences are SGHDT and YYEEEE. The CDR3 consists of 15 residues.

The CDR3 protein is CAIRSGQTMNTEAFF. The CDR3 bases are TGTGCCATCAGGAGCGGACAGACTATGAACACTGAAGCTTTCTTT. V gene TRBV10-3 combines with J gene TRBJ1-1; perhaps TRBD1 as D (6 bases). CDR1 and CDR2 (germline): ENHRY, SYGVKD. V was clipped by 6 bases and J by 0 bases, with 14 bases between them. This CDR3 spans 15 amino acids.

This sequence joins TRBV5-1 and TRBJ2-7, with D uncertain. Trimming pared 4 bases from V and 6 bases from J, leaving 8 bases between. The CDR3 is 11 residues long. In germline, CDR1 is SGHRS, CDR2 YFSETQ. The DNA for the CDR3 is TGCGCCAGCAGCGAGGCCAGCGAGCAGTACTTC. As protein: CASSEASEQYF. Full variable domain (remainder filled in from reference TRBV5-1 and TRBJ2-7): KAGVTQTPRYLIKTRGQQVTLSCSPISGHRSVSWYQQTPGQGLQFLFEYFSETQRNKGNFPGRFSGRQFSNSRSEMNVSTLELGDSALYLCASSEASEQYFGPGTRLTVT.